Described below is a single T cell receptor (beta chain) sequence and its context. Its antigen is currently unknown. The source of the sample is a study of radiotherapy plus CTLA-4 blockade in lung cancer. Produced via immunoSEQ multiplex PCR; TCRdb's table is partial and in-frame only. The profile covers 56,000 or so clones, with 70% to 85% appearing a single time and 3.2% taken by the ten largest. Study-wide results and caveats: In blood, TCR clones derived from the tumor expanded after radiotherapy plus ipilimumab.

Trimming removed 4 bases at V and 10 bases at J, with 15 bases between. This CDR3 has 14 residues. CDR1 and CDR2 from the germline V gene are SGHRS and YFSETQ. The gene calls are TRBV5-1 and TRBJ1-6; D gene ambiguous. This sequence originates from a human donor with non-small cell lung cancer who had a partial response to radiotherapy plus ipilimumab. The sequences come from peripheral blood, collected from a patient treated with radiotherapy plus ipilimumab. CDR3 residues: CASSPVEGDSPLHF. For the CDR3, the DNA is TGCGCCAGCAGCCCCGTGGAGGGAGACTCACCCCTCCACTTT. The complete variable domain, with remaining parts taken from reference TRBV5-1 and TRBJ1-6, reads KAGVTQTPRYLIKTRGQQVTLSCSPISGHRSVSWYQQTPGQGLQFLFEYFSETQRNKGNFPGRFSGRQFSNSRSEMNVSTLELGDSALYLCASSPVEGDSPLHFGNGTRLTVT.